The 5 T cell receptor beta chains in this list originate from one sample, sequenced in a study of blood T cell repertoires in COVID-19. Profiled with immunoSEQ multiplex PCR; TCRdb holds only in-frame clones, not every one. Here the sample spans some 350,000 clones, 85% to 90% being singletons. The sample comprised peripheral blood. Source of these receptors: a human donor in a cohort sampled during active COVID-19.

The chain is built from TRBV30 and TRBJ2-1; 9 bases match TRBD1. The ends lost 3 bases at V and 0 bases at J; junction bases unmatched: 12. The length of the CDR3 is 18 residues. Germline assignment: CDR1 GTSNPN and CDR2 SVGIG (reference sequence). The CDR3 sequence is CAWSLSRDRALSYNEQFF. The CDR3 region has the DNA TGTGCCTGGAGCTTAAGTCGGGACAGGGCCCTCTCCTACAATGAGCAGTTCTTC.

This rearrangement joins TRBV28 to TRBJ1-1; no definite D call. The V and J ends lost 2 bases and 4 bases respectively, with 17 bases between them. The CDR3 sequence is 16 residues long. Germline V lookup: CDR1 MDHEN, CDR2 SYDVKM. CDR3 protein: CASSLIGIRSRTEAFF. CDR3 nucleotide sequence: TGTGCCAGCAGTTTAATCGGGATTCGGTCTCGCACTGAAGCTTTCTTT.

The V and J genes are TRBV6-5 and TRBJ1-1; D unclear. The CDR3 is 13 amino acids. The germline CDR1 and CDR2 sequences are MNHEY and SVGAGI. V lost 5 bases to trimming and J lost 2 bases, with 9 bases between them. The CDR3 region has the DNA TGTGCCAGCAGTAATGTCAGAAACACTGAAGCTTTCTTT. Translating it yields CASSNVRNTEAFF.

This chain joins TRBV7-8 and TRBJ2-7, with a possible D match to TRBD2 (5 bases). The CDR3 length is 17 residues. Trimming left V 4 bases short and J 4 bases short, with 23 bases between. Germline CDR1 and CDR2: SGHVS and FQNEAQ. Written as DNA, the CDR3 is TGTGCCAGCAGCTACTACCCGGCGGGCCCCGGTTGGTACGAGCAGTACTTC. It translates to CASSYYPAGPGWYEQYF.

This clone came up once. The chain recombines TRBV19 with TRBJ2-1, with D possibly being TRBD2 (6 bases). The germline V gene encodes CDR1 LNHDA and CDR2 SQIVND (reference sequence). V dropped 3 bases and J dropped 4 bases, with 13 bases sitting between them. The CDR3 covers 15 residues. CDR3 in DNA: TGTGCCAGTAGTATGGGGACTCCTCAATACAATGAGCAGTTCTTC. Its translation: CASSMGTPQYNEQFF.